This T cell receptor (beta chain) was identified during a study of shared clonotypes between healthy human individuals. The material for each subset, its genomic DNA, was split evenly across several immunoSEQ plates. The method was immunoSEQ multiplex PCR; TCRdb's version includes in-frame clones alone and lacks a portion of them. In the table there are roughly 2.1 million clones, roughly 91% of which are singletons. Terminally differentiated effector memory CD45RA+ cells were excluded by CCR7 positive selection of CD45RO-negative cells. The CDR3 contains 16 residues. CDR1 is SGHDT, CDR2 YYEEEE, per germline. The V end was cut by 0 bases, the J end by 2 bases, with 14 bases between.

The sequenced material came from naive CD8+ T cells from PBMCs. The TCR originated in a man aged 18 to 30 in good health. Some clones in this sample may be carry-over from other donors' samples. The rearrangement uses TRBV5-6 and TRBJ2-5, with a weak D call TRBD2 (5 bases). CDR3 coding DNA: TGTGCCAGCAGCTTGGGAGGAGAGGGTATACAAGAGACCCAGTACTTC. Translation: CASSLGGEGIQETQYF.